This T cell receptor beta chain came from a study of T cell responses to AZD1222 COVID-19 vaccine listed by TCRdb under 2021. In terms of the full investigation: TCR sequencing was performed for fewer than 250 trial participants, of whom about 200 were given two doses of AZD1222 and some 26 were given two doses of MenACWY control vaccine. Enrollment into the trials was organized by age into subgroups of 18-55, 56-69 and 70-plus years, and those subgroups contained roughly 150, 30 and 60 TCR-sequenced participants, respectively.

The sample's time point label, decoded: about 28 days (+/-7) after the second vaccine dose. Because spike-specific TCR depth and breadth did not differ between the two schedules, AZD1222 recipients who got a second dose at roughly 4 weeks were pooled with those who got a second dose at roughly 12 weeks. The vaccinee samples were drawn from two UK trials, COV001 and COV002, one of which was a single-blind randomized controlled phase 2/3 trial testing AZD1222 (ChAdOx1 nCoV-19) in healthy adults. For TCRbeta chain sequencing, PBMC samples from trial participants were taken at day 0 and at day 28 after the second dose. Broader findings and caveats from the paper: Spike-specific TCR breadth and depth rose significantly after two AZD1222 doses compared with day 0 and with MenACWY recipients. The whole spike protein was spanned by vaccine-associated CD4 TCRs, and dominant responses were seen in regions 160-218 and 743-854. Most participants were white British and females outnumbered males, and the authors suggested that clonal diversity may have been underestimated. Nearly half of unique spike-specific TCRs reportedly recognized epitopes outside regions mutated in the B.1.351 and B.1.1.7 variants. The 56-69-year group was small, and its depth increase did not reach significance, likely because of low power. Only a handful of AZD1222 recipients were SARS-CoV-2 seropositive at baseline, limiting conclusions about previously exposed vaccinees. No day 14 peak-response samples were available, so repertoires were characterized only after the peak T cell response.

V is pared back by 5 bases and J by 4 bases, with 12 bases lying between the germline termini. CDR1 and CDR2, per the germline V gene, are WSHSY and SAAADI. The CDR3 contains 13 residues, cysteine and phenylalanine counted. Just CDR3 DNA is preserved here, 39 bases in frame from base 1. The count of this clone is one. Its recognized antigen is unknown. No much larger clonotype is one base removed from it; base qualities were not supplied. The CDR3 regions of human TCRbeta chains were subjected to immunosequencing. The authors' pipeline ran thus. TCRs in the repertoires were compared against a reference library of SARS-CoV-2-specific TCRs that had been generated with the MIRA antigen-specificity platform. Breadth was defined as the fraction of unique TCRs that were SARS-CoV-2-associated, and depth was defined as the fraction of total T cells that were SARS-CoV-2-associated. Using the MIRA data, each spike-specific TCR was mapped to the spike region that the TCR reacts to and placed in a CD4 or CD8 class. Log10-transformed breadth and depth values were compared by one-way ANOVA with Sidak's multiple comparisons tests. TCRdb's version of the immuneACCESS table is confined to in-frame rearrangements and falls short of the full clone set. An unresolved V gene accounts for under half of the shortfall where checked; the remainder is of unknown origin. V and J calls and clone size are those listed in that table; D and trimming were worked out from the DNA. The sample table contains fewer than 120,000 clones; only one count was recorded for about 95% of them. Roughly 3.1% of the sample belongs to the ten largest clones.

The source material was peripheral blood, sampled 28 days after the second AZD1222 dose. The V and J segments used are TRBV10-2 and TRBJ2-7, with an unclear D gene assignment. The sequence derives from an adult who received the AZD1222 COVID-19 vaccine. The sequence in DNA is TGCGCCAGCAGTTTCTCGTCGGGTTACGAGCAGTACTTC. Its amino acids are CASSFSSGYEQYF.